A single sample gave rise to the 11 T cell receptor beta chains below, sequenced in a study of cytomegalovirus exposure and HLA in healthy donors listed by TCRdb under 2017. The library was obtained by the immunoSEQ multiplex PCR assay. For the multiplex PCR, a mixture combining 60 forward primers for TCR Vbeta segments and 13 reverse primers for TCR Jbeta segments was used. This immuneACCESS table, as held by TCRdb, lists in-frame sequences with V and J called but not all clones. Of the missing ones, under half trace to an unresolved V gene in checked studies; the others have no known cause. For this sample there are around 190,000 clones; roughly a tenth appear just once. The ten largest clones take up approximately 1.4% of the sample. The material sequenced was PBMCs. These receptor sequences come from a woman younger than 45 in good health and CMV-seropositive.

The CDR3 region is CASRPGTGYAGELFF. For the CDR3, the DNA is TGTGCCAGCAGACCCGGGACAGGGTATGCCGGGGAGCTGTTTTTT. The chain combines TRBV7-9 with TRBJ2-2, with TRBD1 identical over 9 bases. The V gene's germline CDR1 is SEHNR and CDR2 FQNEAQ (reference sequence). The CDR3 loop spans 15 amino acids. The V segment lost 6 bases and the J segment 6 bases; nucleotides outside the gene matches: 8.

This clone came up a few times. V usage is TRBV11-2 and J usage is TRBJ2-7; 11 nucleotides match TRBD2. CDR3 size: 15 residues. CDR1 and CDR2 from the germline V gene are SGHAT and FQNNGV. Germline trimming cut 6 bases from V and 5 bases from J; bases unmatched to any gene: 9. CDR3 sequence (DNA): TGTGCCAGCAGAAAAACTAGCGGGAGAGCGAACGAGCAGTACTTC. Translating gives CASRKTSGRANEQYF.

This clone was observed a handful of times. This chain links TRBV7-9 with TRBJ1-4, with TRBD1 identical over 9 bases. From germline, CDR1 is SEHNR and CDR2 FQNEAQ (reference sequence). CDR3 length: 17 residues. V lost 1 base to trimming and J lost 8 bases; unmatched junction nucleotides: 11. The chain's CDR3 is CASSLGQTGTGQEKLFF. In nucleotides, the CDR3 is TGTGCCAGCAGCTTAGGCCAAACCGGGACAGGGCAAGAAAAACTGTTTTTT.

V gene TRBV25-1 combines with J gene TRBJ1-4; D uncertain. The V end lost 2 bases, the J end lost 11 bases, and 6 bases lay between the germline ends. CDR1 and CDR2 from the germline V gene are MGHDK and SYGVNS. The CDR3 is made up of 11 amino acids. In DNA, the CDR3 is TGTGCCAGCAGTGAAACGAGCAAACTGTTTTTT. It encodes CASSETSKLFF.

This clone has a handful of counts. This chain links TRBV5-5 with TRBJ2-1; possibly TRBD2 for D (6 bases). Looked up from germline, CDR1 is SGHKS and CDR2 is YYEKEE (reference sequence). CDR3 length: 14 amino acids. The V gene lost 1 base and the J gene lost 7 bases, with 12 bases spanning the gap. Here the CDR3 reads CASSLQGGLNEQFF. Here the CDR3 DNA reads TGTGCCAGCAGCTTGCAGGGAGGCTTGAATGAGCAGTTCTTC.

This clone was picked up a small number of times. V is TRBV19 and J is TRBJ2-5; D remains unclear. Trimming cost V 1 base and J 2 bases, with 11 bases left between them. The CDR3 consists of 15 residues. Per germline, CDR1 LNHDA and CDR2 SQIVND (reference sequence). Here the CDR3 DNA reads TGTGCCAGTAGTATAGCGGTCTGGGCTCAAGAGACCCAGTACTTC. As protein: CASSIAVWAQETQYF.

This chain uses TRBV10-2 with TRBJ2-1; 12 bases align to TRBD2. The CDR3 is made up of 15 amino acids. J gave up 10 bases and V 7 bases, and 11 bases lay outside the gene matches. From germline, CDR1 is WSHSY and CDR2 SAAADI. The CDR3 nucleotides read TGCGCCAGCATGGCAGGGACTAGCGGGTGGGGGGAGCAGTTCTTC. Its protein product is CASMAGTSGWGEQFF.

In its sample, this clone was seen a few times. The chain recombines TRBV5-1 with TRBJ2-2; TRBD1 agrees at 7 bases. The CDR3 covers 16 residues. The germline CDR1 and CDR2 sequences are SGHRS and YFSETQ. V lost 4 bases and J lost 5; bases outside the gene matches: 11. The CDR3 DNA reads TGCGCCAGCAGCCCGGGACAGTATGAACGAACCGGGGAGCTGTTTTTT. It codes for CASSPGQYERTGELFF.

A few counts support this clone. Written as DNA, the CDR3 is TGTGCCAGTCGCCATGGAGGCGTTATCTACAATGAGCAGTTCTTC. It is translated as CASRHGGVIYNEQFF. The rearrangement joins TRBV19 to TRBJ2-1; TRBD2 might be the D (5 bases). The CDR3 runs to 15 residues. Germline CDR1 reads LNHDA; CDR2 reads SQIVND (reference sequence). Trimming left V 8 bases short and J 3 bases short, with 17 bases between.

This clone was picked up a small number of times. The V and J genes are TRBV29-1 and TRBJ1-5, with 7 positions matching TRBD1. Trimming took 6 bases from V and 3 from J; bases not matched to a gene: 5. The CDR3 runs 13 residues. Germline V gene data show CDR1 as SQVTM and CDR2 as ANQGSEA. CDR3 protein: CSVSGGNNQPQHF. DNA for the CDR3: TGCAGCGTCTCAGGGGGTAACAATCAGCCCCAGCATTTT. The full variable domain, rest sourced from reference TRBV29-1 and TRBJ1-5, is SAVISQKPSRDICQRGTSLTIQCQVDSQVTMMFWYRQQPGQSLTLIATANQGSEATYESGFVIDKFPISRPNLTFSTLTVSNMSPEDSSIYLCSVSGGNNQPQHFGDGTRLSIL.

The chain has TRBV27 and TRBJ2-1; 7 bases agree with TRBD2. Germline V CDR1 and CDR2: MNHEY, SMNVEV (reference sequence). CDR3 length: 14 residues. The J segment lost 8 bases and the V segment lost 2 bases, leaving 6 bases of the junction unmatched. The CDR3 sequence is CASSLPGREHEQFF. The CDR3, as DNA: TGTGCCAGCAGTTTACCTGGGCGGGAGCATGAGCAGTTCTTC.